This passage covers 19 T cell receptor beta chains from one sample sequenced in a study of molecular identifiers for immune sequencing clone quantification. TCRdb reprocessed the PCR reads via MiXCR and lists one record per CDR3 protein. The sample lists about 640,000 distinct CDR3 sequences, approximately 20% occurring once. Sequencing was done on a sample of naive CD8+ T cells from blood, with Jurkat cell RNA spiked in. The subset here: FACS-sorted CD8+CD4-CCR7+CD45RA+ naive T cells. These receptors all come from a human donor in good health. Some libraries in this study had Jurkat cell RNA spiked in.

This clonotype was counted ten times or more. The chain recombines TRBV5-6 with TRBJ1-4; 8 bases are a match to TRBD1. Trimming took 4 bases from V and 11 from J; bases not matched to a gene: 13. This CDR3 has 15 residues. Per germline, CDR1 SGHDT and CDR2 YYEEEE. CDR3 DNA: TGTGCCAGCAGCGGAACCGGGACAGGTCTGCTCAAACTGTTTTTT. Translating it yields CASSGTGTGLLKLFF.

This clonotype was picked up many times. The chain combines TRBV4-3 with TRBJ2-7; D might be TRBD2 (5 bases). The length of the CDR3 is 16 residues. CDR1 and CDR2 (germline): LGHNA, YSLEER. Trimming removed 0 bases at V and 1 base at J, with 13 bases between. The CDR3 coding sequence is TGCGCCAGCAGCCAAGATCTGGGGAGCTGGTCCTACGAGCAGTACTTC. It encodes CASSQDLGSWSYEQYF.

There are many counts of this clonotype. The junction departs from the called germline gene at one end, perhaps through a read error. CDR3 amino acids: CASSYSRPSHNEQFF. DNA for the CDR3: TGTGCCAGCAGCTACTCTCGACCCTCCCACAATGAGCAGTTCTTC. This sequence joins TRBV5-5 and TRBJ2-1; D not certain. Looked up from germline, CDR1 is SGHKS and CDR2 is YYEKEE (reference sequence). There are 15 residues in the CDR3.

V usage is TRBV7-9 and J usage is TRBJ2-5; TRBD2 agrees at 15 bases. This CDR3 comprises 16 residues. CDR1 is SEHNR and CDR2 is FQNEAQ in the germline V gene (reference sequence). The junction had 2 bases not matched to a gene; V was cut back by 4 bases and J by 2 bases. CDR3 amino acids: CASSYGTSGGQETQYF. In DNA, the CDR3 is TGTGCCAGCAGCTACGGGACTAGCGGGGGGCAAGAGACCCAGTACTTC. Together with reference TRBV7-9 and TRBJ2-5, the CDR3 gives the full variable domain: DTGVSQNPRHKITKRGQNVTFRCDPISEHNRLYWYRQTLGQGPEFLTYFQNEAQLEKSRLLSDRFSAERPKGSFSTLEIQRTEQGDSAMYLCASSYGTSGGQETQYFGPGTRLLVL.

This clonotype was counted at least ten times. This chain links TRBV28 with TRBJ2-7; 8 bases align to TRBD1. The germline V gene has CDR1 MDHEN and CDR2 SYDVKM. V was pared by 7 bases and J by 7 bases, with 12 bases of the junction left unmatched. The CDR3 spans 14 residues. The CDR3 DNA is TGTGCCAGCAAGTACAGGGGGATCCTTAGGGAGCAGTACTTC. This codes for CASKYRGILREQYF.

The chain combines TRBV19 with TRBJ1-1; no firm D call. This CDR3 is built from 15 residues. Germline V gives CDR1 LNHDA, CDR2 SQIVND (reference sequence). V lost 5 bases and J lost 10, with 23 bases in between. This chain's CDR3 is CASSGLPGDLHGAFF. The CDR3 coding sequence is TGTGCCAGTAGTGGTCTACCGGGAGACCTACATGGAGCTTTCTTT.

The rearrangement links TRBV19 to TRBJ2-1; D is perhaps TRBD1 (6 bases). This CDR3 has 14 residues. Germline assignment: CDR1 LNHDA and CDR2 SQIVND (reference sequence). Trimming stripped 7 bases from V and 2 bases from J, with 12 bases between. CDR3 sequence reads: CASNLQGTYNEQFF. CDR3 nucleotides: TGTGCCAGTAACCTTCAGGGGACCTACAATGAGCAGTTCTTC.

In this sample, this clonotype turned up a few times. The chain couples TRBV6-6 to TRBJ2-1; D may be TRBD2 (5 bases). V dropped 3 bases and J dropped 0 bases, with 12 bases sitting between them. The CDR3 is 16 residues long. CDR1 is MNHNY, CDR2 SVGAGI, per germline (reference sequence). The CDR3 spells CASSYEGRSSYNEQFF. CDR3 nucleotides: TGTGCCAGCAGTTATGAGGGCCGCAGCTCCTACAATGAGCAGTTCTTC.

This clonotype was observed many times. The chain couples TRBV7-8 to TRBJ2-7; tentatively, D is TRBD1 (5 bases). The germline V gene encodes CDR1 SGHVS and CDR2 FQNEAQ. Trimming stripped 0 bases from V and 7 bases from J, with 19 bases between. The CDR3 consists of 16 residues. The CDR3 DNA sequence: TGTGCCAGCAGCTTAGCCGGACACCAAATGAGAGTAGAGCAGTACTTC. It encodes CASSLAGHQMRVEQYF.

This clonotype was observed many times. The chain recombines TRBV29-1 with TRBJ1-6, with 10 bases that match TRBD1. CDR1 SQVTM and CDR2 ANQGSEA come from the germline V gene. Germline trimming cut 3 bases from V and 15 bases from J; bases unmatched to any gene: 2. This CDR3 region has 11 residues. The CDR3 here is CSVEGDRGLHF. CDR3 DNA sequence: TGCAGCGTTGAGGGGGACAGGGGCCTCCACTTT.

This clonotype was seen a few times. The chain couples TRBV7-6 to TRBJ1-1; TRBD1 aligns across 7 bases. The CDR3 covers 14 residues. The trim removed 3 bases at V and 4 bases at J, leaving 5 bases unmatched. The germline V gene encodes CDR1 SGHVS and CDR2 FNYEAQ. CDR3 protein: CASSFTGVTTEAFF. The DNA for the CDR3 is TGTGCCAGCAGCTTTACAGGGGTTACCACTGAAGCTTTCTTT.

There are many counts of this clonotype. This chain uses TRBV7-9 with TRBJ2-4; 9 bases line up with TRBD1. This CDR3 is 12 amino acids long. The germline CDR1 and CDR2 sequences are SEHNR and FQNEAQ (reference sequence). V lost 5 bases, J lost 15 bases, and 8 bases stayed unmatched. Written as DNA, the CDR3 is TGTGCCAGCAGCCCCATACAGGGGGCGCCGTACTTC. Translation: CASSPIQGAPYF.

This clonotype was counted only a few times. The junction and the germline gene differ at one end; a read error may be behind it. This chain joins TRBV7-9 and TRBJ1-4, with D unresolved. Germline-derived CDR1 and CDR2 are SEHNR and FQNEAQ (reference sequence). This CDR3 is 13 amino acids long. The CDR3 reads CASRTLKDEKLSF. CDR3 coding DNA: TGTGCCAGCAGAACATTAAAGGATGAAAAACTGTCTTTT.

There are many counts of this clonotype. This sequence joins TRBV7-3 and TRBJ2-2; D may correspond to TRBD1 or TRBD2 (5 bases each). CDR1 SGHTA and CDR2 FQGTGA come from the germline V gene. V gave up 0 bases and J gave up 1 base, with 15 bases separating them. This CDR3 is built from 18 residues. The CDR3 coding sequence is TGTGCCAGCAGCTTAACTCCCGGGACCCATCGGAACACCGGGGAGCTGTTTTTT. As protein: CASSLTPGTHRNTGELFF. Complete variable domain (other parts from reference TRBV7-3 and TRBJ2-2): GAGVSQTPSNKVTEKGKYVELRCDPISGHTALYWYRQSLGQGPEFLIYFQGTGAADDSGLPNDRFFAVRPEGSVSTLKIQRTERGDSAVYLCASSLTPGTHRNTGELFFGEGSRLTVL.

In the case of this clonotype: This may be a read error, as it is one base from a much larger clone. The gene calls are TRBV28 and TRBJ2-7, with a tentative D call TRBD1 (6 bases). Germline V CDR1 and CDR2: MDHEN, SYDVKM. The CDR3 has 14 amino acids. This chain's CDR3 is CASTVGGSSCEQYF. CDR3 nucleotide sequence: TGTGCCAGCACTGTAGGGGGAAGCTCCTGCGAGCAGTACTTC.

This clonotype has only a few counts. V is TRBV6-1 and J is TRBJ2-5; unclear D gene. The CDR3 loop spans 14 amino acids. Germline lookup yields CDR1 MNHNS and CDR2 SASEGT. V dropped 3 bases and J dropped 1 base, with 9 bases sitting between them. CDR3 loop: CASSEEISQETQYF. For the CDR3, the DNA is TGTGCCAGCAGTGAGGAGATCAGCCAAGAGACCCAGTACTTC.

The chain employs TRBV27 and TRBJ2-1, with 7 bases matching TRBD1. Trimming cost V 7 bases and J 3 bases; bases outside gene matches: 6. The CDR3 has 14 amino acids. The germline CDR1 and CDR2 sequences are MNHEY and SMNVEV (reference sequence). The CDR3 DNA is TGTGCCAGCAATGCCCGGGACAGCTACAATGAGCAGTTCTTC. This sequence encodes CASNARDSYNEQFF.

Ten or more counts support this clonotype. This chain links TRBV5-1 with TRBJ2-1; D gene uncertain. Trimming took off 2 bases at V and 6 bases at J, with 9 bases between the two ends. Germline V gene lookup returns CDR1 SGHRS and CDR2 YFSETQ. The CDR3 is made up of 13 amino acids. The CDR3 DNA reads as TGCGCCAGCAGCTTCCGGACCATCAATGAGCAGTTCTTC. Translated: CASSFRTINEQFF.

The CDR3 coding sequence is TGTGCCACCAGCAGATTTCCCCGCAATGGGGCCTCTGGAAACACCATATATTTT. Translating it yields CATSRFPRNGASGNTIYF. This sequence joins TRBV15 and TRBJ1-3; maybe TRBD1 (5 bases). CDR1 is LNHNV, CDR2 YYDKDF, per germline (reference sequence). The CDR3 has 18 amino acids. Trimming pared 2 bases from V and 0 bases from J, leaving 17 bases between.